The entry that follows covers one T cell receptor beta chain sequence. Its antigen is not identified. PCR involved 60 Vbeta and 13 Jbeta primers. Sequenced by immunoSEQ multiplex PCR; TCRdb stores in-frame clones only, minus some. The sample consists of some 150,000 clones, roughly 70% of them appearing once. Sampled while nominally healthy, donors likely had unrecorded immune exposures. This sample was included in a study of cytomegalovirus exposure and HLA in healthy donors. The study, taken as a whole, reports: Per a later analysis, HLA-associated TCR beta chains showed more clonal expansion than other, equally common TCR beta chains. TCR beta sequences numbering around 15,000 were associated with HLA alleles at 0.05 false discovery rate in a later analysis.

Sample: PBMCs. The TCR comes from a middle-aged man in good health and CMV-seropositive.

The CDR3 spells CATSRDATVGQPQHF. CDR3 coding DNA: TGTGCCACCAGCAGAGATGCGACAGTAGGCCAGCCCCAGCATTTT. V and J are TRBV15 and TRBJ1-5, with a possible D match to TRBD1 (5 bases). CDR3 length: 15 residues. Per the germline V gene, CDR1 is LNHNV and CDR2 is YYDKDF (reference sequence). The V end was cut by 0 bases, the J end by 7 bases, with 13 bases between.